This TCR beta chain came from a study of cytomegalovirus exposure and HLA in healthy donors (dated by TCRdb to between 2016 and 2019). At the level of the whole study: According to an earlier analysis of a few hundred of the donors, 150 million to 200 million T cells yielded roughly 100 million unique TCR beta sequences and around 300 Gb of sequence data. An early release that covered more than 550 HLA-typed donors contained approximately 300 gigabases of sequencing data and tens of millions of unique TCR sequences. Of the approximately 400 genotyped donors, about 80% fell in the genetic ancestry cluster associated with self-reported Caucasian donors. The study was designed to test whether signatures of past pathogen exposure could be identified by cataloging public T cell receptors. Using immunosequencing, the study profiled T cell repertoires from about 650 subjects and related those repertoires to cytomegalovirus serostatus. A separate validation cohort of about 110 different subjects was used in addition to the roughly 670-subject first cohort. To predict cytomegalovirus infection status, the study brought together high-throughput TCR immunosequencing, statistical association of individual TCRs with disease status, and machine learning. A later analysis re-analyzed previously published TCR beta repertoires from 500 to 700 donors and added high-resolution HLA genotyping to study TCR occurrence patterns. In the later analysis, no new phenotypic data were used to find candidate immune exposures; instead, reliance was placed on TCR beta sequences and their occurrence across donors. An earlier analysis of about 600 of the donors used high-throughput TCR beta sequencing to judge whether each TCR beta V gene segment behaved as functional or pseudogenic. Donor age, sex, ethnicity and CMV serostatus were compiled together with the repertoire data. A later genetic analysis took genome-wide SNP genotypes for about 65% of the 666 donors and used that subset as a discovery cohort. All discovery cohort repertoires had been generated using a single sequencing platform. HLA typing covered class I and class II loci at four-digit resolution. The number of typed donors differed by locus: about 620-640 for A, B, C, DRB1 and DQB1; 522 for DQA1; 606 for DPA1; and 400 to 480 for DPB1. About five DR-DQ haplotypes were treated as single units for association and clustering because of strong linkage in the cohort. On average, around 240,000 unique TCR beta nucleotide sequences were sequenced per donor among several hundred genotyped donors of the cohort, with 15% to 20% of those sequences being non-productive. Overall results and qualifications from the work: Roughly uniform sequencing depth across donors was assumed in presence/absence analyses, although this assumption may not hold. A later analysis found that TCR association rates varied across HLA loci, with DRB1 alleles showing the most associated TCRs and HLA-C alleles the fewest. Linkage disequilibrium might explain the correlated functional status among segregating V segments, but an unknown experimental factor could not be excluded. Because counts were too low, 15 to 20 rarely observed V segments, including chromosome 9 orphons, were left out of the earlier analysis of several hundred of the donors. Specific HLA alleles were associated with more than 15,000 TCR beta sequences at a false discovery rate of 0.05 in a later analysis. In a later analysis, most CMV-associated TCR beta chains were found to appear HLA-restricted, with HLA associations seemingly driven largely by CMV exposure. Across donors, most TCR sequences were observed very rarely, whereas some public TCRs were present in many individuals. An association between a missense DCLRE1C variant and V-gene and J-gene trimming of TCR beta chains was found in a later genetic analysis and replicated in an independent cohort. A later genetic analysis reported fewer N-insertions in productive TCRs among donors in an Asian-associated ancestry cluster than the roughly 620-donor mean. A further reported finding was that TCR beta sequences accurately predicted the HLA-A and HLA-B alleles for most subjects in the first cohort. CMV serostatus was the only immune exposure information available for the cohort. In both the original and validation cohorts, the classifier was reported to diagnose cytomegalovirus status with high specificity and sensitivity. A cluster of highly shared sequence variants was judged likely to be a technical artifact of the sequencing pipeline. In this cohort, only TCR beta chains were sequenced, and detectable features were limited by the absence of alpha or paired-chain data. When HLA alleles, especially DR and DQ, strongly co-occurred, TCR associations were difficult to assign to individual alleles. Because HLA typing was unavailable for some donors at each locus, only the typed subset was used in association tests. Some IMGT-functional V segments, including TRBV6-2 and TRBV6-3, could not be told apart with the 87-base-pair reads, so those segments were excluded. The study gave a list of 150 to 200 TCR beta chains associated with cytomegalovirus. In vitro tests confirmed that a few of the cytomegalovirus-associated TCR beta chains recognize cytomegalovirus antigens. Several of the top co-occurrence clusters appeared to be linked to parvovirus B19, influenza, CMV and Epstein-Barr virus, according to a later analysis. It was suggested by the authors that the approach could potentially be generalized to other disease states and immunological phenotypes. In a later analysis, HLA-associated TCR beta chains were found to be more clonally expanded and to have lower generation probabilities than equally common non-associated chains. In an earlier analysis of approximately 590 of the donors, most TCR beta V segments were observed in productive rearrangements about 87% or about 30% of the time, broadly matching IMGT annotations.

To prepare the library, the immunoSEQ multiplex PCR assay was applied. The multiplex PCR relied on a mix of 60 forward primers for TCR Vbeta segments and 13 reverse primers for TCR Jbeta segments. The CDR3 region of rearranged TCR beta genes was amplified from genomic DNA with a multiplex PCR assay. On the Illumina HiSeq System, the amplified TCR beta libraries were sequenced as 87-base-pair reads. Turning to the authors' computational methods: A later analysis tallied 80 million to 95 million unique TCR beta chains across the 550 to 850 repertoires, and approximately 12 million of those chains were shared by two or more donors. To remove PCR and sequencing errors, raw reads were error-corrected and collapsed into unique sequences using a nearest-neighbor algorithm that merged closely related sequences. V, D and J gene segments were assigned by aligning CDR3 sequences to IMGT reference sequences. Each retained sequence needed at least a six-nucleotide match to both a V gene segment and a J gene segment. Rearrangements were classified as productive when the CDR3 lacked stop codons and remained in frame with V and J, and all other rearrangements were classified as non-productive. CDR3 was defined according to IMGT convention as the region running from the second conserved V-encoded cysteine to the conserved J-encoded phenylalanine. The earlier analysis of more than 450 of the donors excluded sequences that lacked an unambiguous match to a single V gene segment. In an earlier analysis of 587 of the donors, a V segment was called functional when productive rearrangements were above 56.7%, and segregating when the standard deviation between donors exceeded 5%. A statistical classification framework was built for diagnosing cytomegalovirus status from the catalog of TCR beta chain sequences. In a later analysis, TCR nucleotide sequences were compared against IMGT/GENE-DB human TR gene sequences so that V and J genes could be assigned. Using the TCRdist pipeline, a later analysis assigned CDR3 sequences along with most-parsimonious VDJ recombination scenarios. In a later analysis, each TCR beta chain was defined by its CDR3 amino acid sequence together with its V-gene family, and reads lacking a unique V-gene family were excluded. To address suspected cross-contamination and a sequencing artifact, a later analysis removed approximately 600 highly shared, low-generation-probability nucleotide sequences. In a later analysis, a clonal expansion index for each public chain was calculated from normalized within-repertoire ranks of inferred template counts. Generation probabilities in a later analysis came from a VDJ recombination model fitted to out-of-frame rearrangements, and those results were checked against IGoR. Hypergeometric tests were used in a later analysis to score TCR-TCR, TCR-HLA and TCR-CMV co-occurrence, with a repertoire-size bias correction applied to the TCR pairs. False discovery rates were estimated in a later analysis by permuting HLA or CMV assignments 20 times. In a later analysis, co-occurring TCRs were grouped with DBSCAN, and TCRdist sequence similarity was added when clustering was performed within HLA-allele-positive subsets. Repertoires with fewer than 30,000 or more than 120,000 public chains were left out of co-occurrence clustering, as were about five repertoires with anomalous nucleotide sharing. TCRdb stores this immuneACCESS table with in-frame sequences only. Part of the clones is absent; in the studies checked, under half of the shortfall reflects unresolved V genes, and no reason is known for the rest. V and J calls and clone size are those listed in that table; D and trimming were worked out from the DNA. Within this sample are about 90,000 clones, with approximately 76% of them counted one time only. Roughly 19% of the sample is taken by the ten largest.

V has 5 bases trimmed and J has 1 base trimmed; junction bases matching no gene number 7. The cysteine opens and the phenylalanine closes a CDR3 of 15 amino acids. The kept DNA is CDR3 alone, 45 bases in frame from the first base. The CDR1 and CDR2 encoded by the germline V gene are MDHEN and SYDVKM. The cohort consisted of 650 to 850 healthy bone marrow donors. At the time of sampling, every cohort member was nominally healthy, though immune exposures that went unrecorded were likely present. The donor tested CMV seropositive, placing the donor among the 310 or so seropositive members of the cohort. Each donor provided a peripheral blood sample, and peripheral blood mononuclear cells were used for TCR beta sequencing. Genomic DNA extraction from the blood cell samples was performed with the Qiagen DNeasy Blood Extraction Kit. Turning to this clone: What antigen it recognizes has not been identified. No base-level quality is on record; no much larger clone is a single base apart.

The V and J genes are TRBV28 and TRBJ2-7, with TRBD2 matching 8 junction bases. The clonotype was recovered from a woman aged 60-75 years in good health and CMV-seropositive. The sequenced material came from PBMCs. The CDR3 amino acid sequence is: CASSIAAGGSYEQYF. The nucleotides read TGTGCCAGCAGTATAGCGGCGGGAGGTTCCTACGAGCAGTACTTC.